This TCR beta chain derives from a study of shared clonotypes between healthy human individuals. To note about this clone: No antigen is known for it.

The V gene's germline CDR1 is LNHDA and CDR2 SQIVND (reference sequence). Trimming stripped 0 bases from V and 6 bases from J, with 5 bases between. The CDR3 is made up of 13 amino acids. The study's findings and limits: Generation of non-shared clonotypes was less probable than generation of clonotypes shared by all four donors.

Assay used: immunoSEQ multiplex PCR; TCRdb lists only in-frame clones, some missing. This repertoire shows 2 million to 2.5 million clones, 95% found once; its top ten account for approximately 0.13%. The sequencing input was naive CD4+ T cells sorted from blood. Subset: CD45RA+ positively selected. This sequence joins TRBV19 and TRBJ2-2; D gene unclear. The receptor's source is a man aged 18 to 35 in good health. The CDR3 DNA reads TGTGCCAGTAGTATAGATCTTCCCGGGGAGCTGTTTTTT. Its protein product is CASSIDLPGELFF.